This record covers a single T cell receptor beta chain. Sequencing used immunoSEQ multiplex PCR; TCRdb keeps in-frame clones, though not all of them. The data hold roughly 26,000 clones, with 85% observed a single time. These data originate in a study of control samples from healthy donors and cancer patients. The CDR3 loop spans 16 amino acids. Germline V gene sequence: CDR1 MNHEY, CDR2 SVGEGT. J gave up 9 bases and V 5 bases, and 14 bases lay outside the gene matches. This chain links TRBV6-2 or TRBV6-3 with TRBJ2-1; 9 bases match TRBD2. The sample comprised PBMCs. This receptor was obtained from an older woman with head and neck cancer. The CDR3 loop is CASSAPRAGGISEQFF. CDR3 nucleotide sequence: TGTGCCAGCAGTGCCCCAAGGGCGGGGGGGATAAGTGAGCAGTTCTTC.